This T cell receptor beta chain was identified during a study of blood T cell repertoires in COVID-19. Clones were sequenced by immunoSEQ multiplex PCR, and TCRdb holds only the in-frame ones, with some missing. The sample holds approximately 250,000 clones, about 88% seen once. CDR3 length equals 14 residues. CDR1 and CDR2 (germline): SNHLY, FYNNEI. The germline V and J ends were trimmed by 3 bases and 4 bases, with 9 bases remaining between them. Sequencing was done on a sample of PBMCs or T cells enriched from blood (not recorded which). The source is a man younger than 45 with acute COVID-19. V and J are TRBV2 and TRBJ2-2, with a weak D call TRBD2 (5 bases). The CDR3 nucleotides are TGTGCCAGCAGTGATTTGGGAGCCACCGGGGAGCTGTTTTTT. This encodes CASSDLGATGELFF. The whole variable domain, filled in from reference TRBV2 and TRBJ2-2, reads EPEVTQTPSHQVTQMGQEVILRCVPISNHLYFYWYRQILGQKVEFLVSFYNNEISEKSEIFDDQFSVERPDGSNFTLKIRSTKLEDSAMYFCASSDLGATGELFFGEGSRLTVL.